This TCR beta chain was retrieved from a study of T cells after posttransplantation cyclophosphamide. Study-wide points: Donor CD8+ memory clones often dominated recipient blood repertoires at later times. Skin or GI-infiltrating T cells shared few TRB sequences with blood. After PTCy, TRB diversity resembled that of CNI/methotrexate controls.

The table came from immunoSEQ multiplex PCR; TCRdb's copy has only in-frame clones and leaves some out. The sample shows approximately 52,000 clones, 86% of them seen only once. About this clone: Its specificity is not known.

This TCR was sampled from a man aged 25 to 40 with a blood cancer, CMV-positive, and with a related stem cell donor. The sequenced sample was PBMCs.

The CDR3 coding sequence is TGTGCCTGGAGTGTAGGGGCGGGAGCGGGTGAGCAGTACTTC. Translation gives CAWSVGAGAGEQYF. The chain joins TRBV30 to TRBJ2-7, with 7 bases fitting TRBD2. CDR3 size: 14 residues. The V gene end was trimmed by 0 bases and the J gene end by 7 bases; junction bases not matched to a gene: 9. CDR1 and CDR2 (germline): GTSNPN, SVGIG (reference sequence).